One and the same sample provided the 21 T cell receptor beta chains below, sequenced in a study of CD4 and CD8 cells across lung adenocarcinoma regions. TCRdb re-called the PCR reads with MiXCR, one entry per CDR3 protein. The sample shows some 10,000 distinct CDR3 sequences, about 61% of them seen only once. Material for sequencing was CD8+ T cells from the margin of a lung tumor. Receptor source: a male donor with lung adenocarcinoma. The CD4 and CD8 labels of this study may be unreliable.

The chain combines TRBV10-3 with TRBJ2-1; D assignment may be TRBD1 or TRBD2 (6 bases each). With the DNA end fitting TRBJ2-4 better, the J assignment may be wrong. CDR1 is ENHRY and CDR2 is SYGVKD in the germline V gene. This CDR3 has 15 residues. The CDR3 protein is CAGGPGGRDQDIQYF. CDR3 sequence (DNA): TGTGCCGGGGGGCCCGGGGGCCGTGACCAAGACATTCAGTACTTC.

This clonotype was recorded a few times. The chain has TRBV9 and TRBJ2-1; no clear D gene. Near its end, the DNA agrees better with TRBJ2-7, so the J call may be wrong. CDR3 length: 14 amino acids. Looked up from germline, CDR1 is SGDLS and CDR2 is YYNGEE. The CDR3 protein is CASSVGAVAYEQYF. As DNA, the CDR3 is TGTGCCAGCAGCGTAGGGGCGGTGGCCTACGAGCAGTACTTC.

The rearrangement links TRBV7-2 to TRBJ1-1; weak D call: TRBD1 (6 bases). The CDR3 totals 15 residues. Trimming took off 3 bases at V and 4 bases at J, with 15 bases between the two ends. CDR1 and CDR2 (germline): SGHTA, FQGNSA. CDR3 bases: TGTGCCAGCAGCTTCAATGTCGCGGGGGCCACTGAAGCTTTCTTT. Its protein product is CASSFNVAGATEAFF.

About this clonotype: One end of the junction fails to match germline, which may point to a read error. The chain links TRBV10-3 to TRBJ2-5, with 8 bases identical to TRBD2. Germline-derived CDR1 and CDR2 are ENHRY and SYGVKD. The CDR3 is 15 residues long. CDR3 amino acids: CGGGYGGADLETQYF. CDR3 bases: TGTGGCGGGGGTTACGGGGGGGCGGACCTCGAGACCCAGTACTTT.

The chain employs TRBV6-1 and TRBJ2-1; D uncertain. The assigned J gene may be wrong: the sequence end matches TRBJ2-5 better. The V gene's germline CDR1 is MNHNS and CDR2 SASEGT. This CDR3 contains 12 residues. The CDR3 DNA reads as TGTGCCAGCAGTGATTTTGGAGAGACCCAGTACTTC. Translated, it gives CASSDFGETQYF.

The V and J genes are TRBV27 and TRBJ2-4; weak D call: TRBD1 (5 bases). CDR1 is MNHEY, CDR2 SMNVEV, per germline (reference sequence). The CDR3 runs to 12 residues. CDR3 nucleotides: TGTGCGGGGCTGTGCGCCAAAGATATTCAGTACTTC. This gives the protein CAGLCAKDIQYF.

V is TRBV11-2 and J is TRBJ2-1; D uncertain. From germline, CDR1 is SGHAT and CDR2 FQNNGV. The germline V and J ends were trimmed by 1 base and 12 bases, with 10 bases remaining between them. This CDR3 has 12 residues. As DNA, the CDR3 is TGTGCCAGCAGCTTAGTTCAGGCCCTGCAGTTCTTC. Amino acid sequence: CASSLVQALQFF.

V and J are TRBV11-3 and TRBJ2-5; 8 positions agree with TRBD2. Germline-derived CDR1 and CDR2 are SGHNT and YENEEA. Unmatched junction bases numbered 4, after V lost 2 bases and J lost 2 bases. The length of the CDR3 is 15 residues. CDR3 loop: CASSLRASGQETQYF. The CDR3 coding sequence is TGTGCCAGCAGCTTAAGGGCTAGCGGGCAAGAGACCCAGTACTTC.

For this clonotype: One end of the junction is discordant with germline, which a read error may explain. This chain links TRBV6-1 with TRBJ2-3; 8 bases fit TRBD2. This CDR3 comprises 14 residues. Germline V lookup: CDR1 MNHNS, CDR2 SASEGT. CDR3 loop: CAGSGGCDEDTQYF. In DNA, the CDR3 is TGTGCGGGCAGCGGGGGTTGTGACGAAGATACGCAGTATTTC.

This rearrangement joins TRBV6-2 or TRBV6-3 to TRBJ2-5, with 8 bases that match TRBD2. The CDR3 totals 17 residues. The V gene's germline CDR1 is MNHEY and CDR2 SVGEGT. V lost 5 bases and J lost 0; bases outside the gene matches: 11. The CDR3 DNA follows: TGTGCCAGCAGTCCCGACTTAGCGGGGCGGTACCAAGAGACCCAGTACTTC. Its protein is CASSPDLAGRYQETQYF.

This clonotype appeared a few times. The chain recombines TRBV6-1 with TRBJ2-7; D gene uncertain. This CDR3 region has 15 residues. V was cut by 8 bases and J by 0 bases, with 17 bases left in between. Germline assignment: CDR1 MNHNS and CDR2 SASEGT. DNA for the CDR3: TGTGCCAGCTTACCCCTGACGGATAGCTCCTACGAGCAGTACTTC. Protein: CASLPLTDSSYEQYF.

In its sample, this clonotype was seen many times. The rearrangement joins TRBV20-1 to TRBJ2-1; 7 nucleotides match TRBD2. This CDR3 spans 14 amino acids. Per germline, CDR1 DFQATT and CDR2 SNEGSKA (reference sequence). Trimming cost V 3 bases and J 7 bases; bases outside gene matches: 9. The CDR3 region has the DNA TGCAGTGCTAGGGGTCGCGGGAGTCTGAATGAGCAGTTCTTC. It translates to CSARGRGSLNEQFF.

Details on this clonotype: The junction and the germline gene differ at one end; a read error may be behind it. J is TRBJ2-4 and V is TRBV28; D may be TRBD2 (6 bases). CDR3 length equals 14 residues. In germline, CDR1 is MDHEN, CDR2 SYDVKM. The CDR3 DNA follows: TGTGGCAGCACGGGACTGACAGCCAAAGATACTCAGTATTTC. Translating it yields CGSTGLTAKDTQYF.

V and J are TRBV6-9 and TRBJ2-5, with TRBD1 matching 8 bases. The closer fit of TRBJ2-7 to the DNA end suggests the J call may be wrong. The V gene's germline CDR1 is MNHGY and CDR2 SVAAGI. This CDR3 contains 12 residues. For the CDR3, the DNA is TGTGCCAGGTCCGGGACAGGCTACGAGCAGTACTTC. Amino acids: CARSGTGYEQYF.

The CDR3 sequence is CASSPGTSGIQETQYF. The CDR3 nucleotides are TGTGCCAGCAGCCCCGGGACTAGCGGAATTCAAGAGACCCAGTACTTC. The chain has TRBV5-5 and TRBJ2-5; 11 bases align to TRBD2. CDR3 size: 16 residues. Losses at the gene ends were 4 bases for V and 2 bases for J; bases not matched to a gene: 7. In germline, CDR1 is SGHKS, CDR2 YYEKEE (reference sequence).

Points on this clonotype: This may stem from a read error, because a much larger clone lies one nucleotide away. The chain couples TRBV11-2 to TRBJ2-1; D possibly corresponds to TRBD1 (6 bases). The better agreement between TRBJ2-7 and the DNA end casts doubt on the J call. Germline V gene lookup returns CDR1 SGHAT and CDR2 FQNNGV. The CDR3 length is 14 residues. The CDR3 DNA reads TGTGCCAGCAGAGTTACAGGGACGGGGAGTGAGCAGTACTTC. It codes for CASRVTGTGSEQYF.

The V gene is TRBV25-1, the J gene TRBJ2-1, with 8 bases that match TRBD1. The DNA end is a closer match to TRBJ2-5, so the J assignment may be wrong. The CDR3 is 12 residues long. CDR1 MGHDK and CDR2 SYGVNS come from the germline V gene. CDR3 sequence reads: CASRRGPETQYF. CDR3 coding DNA: TGTGCCAGCCGCAGGGGGCCGGAGACCCAGTACTTC.

The rearrangement links TRBV6-1 to TRBJ2-1, with TRBD2 as a possible D gene (7 bases). The J call may not be correct, given that the DNA end is closer to TRBJ2-5. In germline, CDR1 is MNHNS, CDR2 SASEGT. The CDR3 is made up of 16 amino acids. The CDR3 DNA reads as TGTGCCAGCGGGGGGGCCGGGACCGGGGTCCGAGATACCCAGTACTTC. Residues: CASGGAGTGVRDTQYF.

The gene calls are TRBV6-5 and TRBJ2-1; D may be TRBD2 (5 bases). V was clipped by 2 bases and J by 9 bases, with 8 bases between them. The CDR3 consists of 12 residues. CDR1 is MNHEY, CDR2 SVGAGI, per germline. The CDR3 DNA reads TGTGCCAGCAGTTACCCTGCGGGTGAGCAGTTCTTC. Translating it yields CASSYPAGEQFF.

This clonotype was picked up a small number of times. This chain links TRBV5-1 with TRBJ2-3; the match to TRBD2 covers 8 bases. V shed 2 bases, J shed 0 bases, and the junction held 5 bases outside the gene matches. The CDR3 consists of 16 residues. Looked up from germline, CDR1 is SGHRS and CDR2 is YFSETQ. The CDR3 DNA sequence: TGCGCCAGCAGCTTTCAAACTAGCGGTAGCACAGATACGCAGTATTTT. Translation: CASSFQTSGSTDTQYF.

The genes are TRBV6-5 and TRBJ2-1, with D perhaps TRBD1 or TRBD2 (5 bases each). This CDR3 is built from 13 residues. V was pared by 3 bases and J by 6 bases, with 9 bases between. From germline, CDR1 is MNHEY and CDR2 SVGAGI. The CDR3 coding sequence is TGTGCCAGCAGTTATAGGGACGGCAATGAGCAGTTCTTC. Amino acid sequence: CASSYRDGNEQFF.